This TCR beta chain was recovered during a study of post-analysis software for immune sequencing data. Notes on the study in general: Significantly decreased normalized Chao1 diversity was recorded for multiple sclerosis patients relative to controls. TRBV segments more frequent in patients than in controls numbered five and included TRBV5-6, TRBV5-1 and TRBV20-1.

This clonotype appeared once. The target antigen is unknown. Unique-molecular-identifier-tagged TCR beta cDNA libraries were used. MiXCR was run by TCRdb on the PCR reads, yielding one entry per CDR3 protein. The sample lists more than 500,000 distinct CDR3 sequences, around 31% seen once, with 4.5% to 7.5% in the top ten. Per the germline V gene, CDR1 is LGHDT and CDR2 is YNNKEL (reference sequence). Between the trimmed V and J ends, which lost 0 bases and 5 bases, there was a span of 11 bases. The CDR3 has 15 residues. V is TRBV3-1 and J is TRBJ2-1; the D is unclear. The TCR sequence derives from a girl aged 2-17 years with multiple sclerosis. The specimen was blood. The CDR3 region has the DNA TGTGCCAGCAGCCAAGACCCGACGGCGGACAATGAGCAGTTCTTC. Translation gives CASSQDPTADNEQFF.